These 32 T cell receptor beta chains were all obtained from the same sample, sequenced in a study of early T cells in non-severe SARS-CoV-2 infection. TCRdb processed the 5' RACE reads anew with MiXCR; each CDR3 protein has one entry. In the table there are tens of thousands of distinct CDR3 sequences, about 9.1% of which are singletons. Sequenced material: whole blood, taken at baseline. The receptors shown here come from an adult who was a healthcare worker with PCR-confirmed SARS-CoV-2 infection or an uninfected control (not recorded which).

This clonotype was counted ten times or more. The V call is TRBV7-9, the J call TRBJ2-3; 10 positions match TRBD1. CDR1 and CDR2 (germline): SEHNR, FQNEAQ (reference sequence). Trimming at V came to 3 bases and at J to 5 bases, leaving 5 bases not matched to a gene. CDR3 length: 15 amino acids. CDR3 residues: CASSLGQGRVDTQYF. CDR3 nucleotide sequence: TGTGCCAGCAGCTTGGGACAGGGGCGCGTAGATACGCAGTATTTT.

This clonotype was counted ten times or more. The rearrangement links TRBV5-1 to TRBJ2-1; maybe TRBD2 (6 bases). There are 15 residues in the CDR3. Trimming removed 4 bases from V and 8 bases from J, with 19 bases in between. CDR1 and CDR2 from the germline V gene are SGHRS and YFSETQ. The CDR3 loop is CASSRGSTRSDEQFF. The DNA for the CDR3 is TGCGCCAGCAGCCGGGGGAGCACTAGAAGCGATGAGCAGTTCTTC.

This clonotype turned up a few times. V is TRBV7-2 and J is TRBJ2-7; the D gene is possibly TRBD2 (5 bases). This CDR3 is 14 amino acids long. V lost 1 base and J 6 bases, leaving 13 bases between the germline ends. Germline loops: CDR1 SGHTA, CDR2 FQGNSA. For the CDR3, the DNA is TGTGCCAGCAGCTTAGAGGTACTAGTTAGCGAGCAGTACTTC. It is translated as CASSLEVLVSEQYF.

A few counts support this clonotype. The chain has TRBV28 and TRBJ1-1; D is uncertain. The V gene's germline CDR1 is MDHEN and CDR2 SYDVKM. Trimming took off 0 bases at V and 0 bases at J, with 11 bases between the two ends. The CDR3 is 16 amino acids. The CDR3 nucleotides are TGTGCCAGCAGTTTATGGAGCCAGCCAATGAACACTGAAGCTTTCTTT. Protein: CASSLWSQPMNTEAFF. The variable domain in full, with the rest retrieved from reference TRBV28 and TRBJ1-1, is DVKVTQSSRYLVKRTGEKVFLECVQDMDHENMFWYRQDPGLGLRLIYFSYDVKMKEKGDIPEGYSVSREKKERFSLILESASTNQTSMYLCASSLWSQPMNTEAFFGQGTRLTVV.

This clonotype turned up a few times. This chain links TRBV7-3 with TRBJ2-1; 10 bases match TRBD2. This CDR3 has 15 amino acids. The V segment lost 2 bases and the J segment 9 bases; nucleotides outside the gene matches: 7. Germline CDR1 and CDR2: SGHTA and FQGTGA. The CDR3 sequence is CASSLYLAGVAEQFF. The CDR3 DNA reads TGTGCCAGCAGCTTATACCTAGCGGGAGTTGCTGAGCAGTTCTTC.

The DNA for the CDR3 is TGTGCCAGCAGTCCCCGGGGCGGGCAAAACATTCAGTACTTC. It codes for CASSPRGGQNIQYF. The V gene is TRBV12-3 or TRBV12-4, the J gene TRBJ2-4; D might be TRBD1 or TRBD2, each matching 5 bases. This CDR3 comprises 14 residues. The ends were cut back, 5 bases at V and 5 bases at J, with 13 bases in the middle.

V and J are TRBV20-1 and TRBJ2-3; 9 bases match TRBD2. Germline assignment: CDR1 DFQATT and CDR2 SNEGSKA (reference sequence). The CDR3 runs 15 residues. The V gene end was trimmed by 0 bases and the J gene end by 2 bases; junction bases not matched to a gene: 3. The CDR3 DNA sequence: TGCAGTGCTAGAGACAGCGGGAGGCTCACAGATACGCAGTATTTT. This codes for CSARDSGRLTDTQYF.

V usage is TRBV6-2 or TRBV6-3 and J usage is TRBJ2-2; maybe TRBD1 (5 bases). Germline V gives CDR1 MNHEY, CDR2 SVGEGT. V lost 6 bases and J 4 bases, leaving 9 bases between the germline ends. This CDR3 is built from 13 residues. CDR3 region: CASRRDSTGELFF. The DNA of the CDR3 is TGTGCCAGCAGGAGAGACAGCACCGGGGAGCTGTTTTTT.

This chain joins TRBV11-2 and TRBJ2-3, with 8 bases fitting TRBD2. The J segment lost 3 bases and the V segment lost 5 bases, leaving 4 bases of the junction unmatched. This CDR3 is 14 amino acids long. Germline V gene lookup returns CDR1 SGHAT and CDR2 FQNNGV. The CDR3 DNA reads as TGTGCCAGCAGCCAAGCGGGAGTTACAGATACGCAGTATTTT. Protein sequence: CASSQAGVTDTQYF.

This sequence joins TRBV7-9 and TRBJ1-6, with TRBD1 as a possible D gene (5 bases). The V and J ends lost 1 base and 7 bases respectively, with 8 bases between them. The CDR3 runs 14 residues. Looked up from germline, CDR1 is SEHNR and CDR2 is FQNEAQ (reference sequence). Written as DNA, the CDR3 is TGTGCCAGCAGCTTAGAGGCAGGGAATTCACCCCTCCACTTT. Translated: CASSLEAGNSPLHF.

A few counts support this clonotype. This rearrangement joins TRBV4-1 to TRBJ2-7; 16 positions match TRBD2. The length of the CDR3 is 18 residues. Germline V gene sequence: CDR1 MGHRA, CDR2 YSYEKL. Trimming removed 3 bases from V and 4 bases from J; junction bases left unmatched: 9. The CDR3, as DNA: TGCGCCAGCAGCCACCCCACCGGGACTAGCGGGAGGGGGTACGAGCAGTACTTC. It specifies CASSHPTGTSGRGYEQYF.

This clonotype showed up many times. J is TRBJ2-2 and V is TRBV14, with 8 bases identical to TRBD2. The CDR3 totals 15 residues. Per the germline V gene, CDR1 is SGHDN and CDR2 is FVKESK. J lost 4 bases, V lost 2 bases, and 3 bases had no gene match. The CDR3 is CASSQFLAGTGELFF. The CDR3 region has the DNA TGTGCCAGCAGCCAATTCCTAGCGGGCACCGGGGAGCTGTTTTTT.

This clonotype was counted between two and nine times. The rearrangement links TRBV5-1 to TRBJ2-5; D is unclear. The V end lost 1 base, the J end lost 0 bases, and 4 bases lay between the germline ends. The CDR3 spans 13 residues. Germline assignment: CDR1 SGHRS and CDR2 YFSETQ. CDR3 sequence reads: CASSLRNQETQYF. The CDR3 DNA reads as TGCGCCAGCAGCTTGCGGAACCAAGAGACCCAGTACTTC.

The CDR3 DNA is TGCGCCAGCAGCTTTGACCGCAATGAGCAGTTCTTC. It is translated as CASSFDRNEQFF. The genes are TRBV4-3 and TRBJ2-1; unclear D gene. In germline, CDR1 is LGHNA, CDR2 YSLEER. CDR3 length: 12 amino acids. V was pared by 5 bases and J by 6 bases, with 8 bases between.

This clonotype was observed at least ten times. The chain combines TRBV11-3 with TRBJ2-2; no firm D call. The CDR3 contains 12 residues. V lost 4 bases, J lost 5 bases, and 5 bases lay in between. The germline gives CDR1 SGHNT, CDR2 YENEEA. The CDR3 protein is CASSSSTGELFF. The CDR3 bases are TGTGCCAGCAGCTCGTCAACCGGGGAGCTGTTTTTT.

This clonotype has a count of ten or more. The chain joins TRBV12-3 or TRBV12-4 to TRBJ1-5; possible D gene TRBD1, 5 bases. The CDR3 runs 14 residues. V was cut by 3 bases and J by 6 bases, with 12 bases left in between. CDR3 DNA: TGTGCCAGCAGTTTTAACCAGGGAGGTCAGCCCCAGCATTTT. It codes for CASSFNQGGQPQHF.

The sample holds many counts of this clonotype. This chain links TRBV5-4 with TRBJ2-5; D unclear. Germline assignment: CDR1 SGHNT and CDR2 YYREEE (reference sequence). This CDR3 spans 12 amino acids. The ends were cut back, 2 bases at V and 9 bases at J, with 11 bases in the middle. The CDR3 sequence is CASSFGPSAQYF. Here the CDR3 DNA reads TGTGCCAGCAGCTTTGGCCCGTCGGCCCAGTACTTC.

Concerning this clonotype: This could be a read error, since a much larger clone is one nucleotide away. The chain is built from TRBV10-3 and TRBJ2-1; D unclear. Per germline, CDR1 ENHRY and CDR2 SYGVKD. Trimming stripped 6 bases from V and 9 bases from J, with 9 bases between. CDR3 length: 11 residues. The CDR3 DNA follows: TGTGCCATCAGAGACGCGAGTGAGCAGTTCTTC. This sequence encodes CAIRDASEQFF.

With regard to this clonotype: Likely a read error: the CDR3 ends without its conserved phenylalanine or tryptophan. The chain couples TRBV11-2 to TRBJ2-5; D is tentatively TRBD1 or TRBD2 (5 bases each). CDR3 size: 14 residues. Trimming removed 1 base at V and 6 bases at J, with 12 bases between. Germline CDR1 reads SGHAT; CDR2 reads FQNNGV. DNA for the CDR3: TGTGCCAGCAGCTTAGGCCCGGGGACGAAGACCCAGTACCTC. Translated: CASSLGPGTKTQYL.

This clonotype was seen more than once but under ten times. The rearrangement joins TRBV4-1 to TRBJ1-2; D remains unclear. The germline V and J ends were trimmed by 2 bases and 5 bases, with 6 bases remaining between them. This CDR3 contains 12 residues. The germline V gene encodes CDR1 MGHRA and CDR2 YSYEKL. CDR3 sequence (DNA): TGCGCCAGCAGCCAAAGATATTATGGCTACACCTTC. Its protein product is CASSQRYYGYTF.

This clonotype was counted ten times or more. This chain connects TRBV6-6 to TRBJ2-7; D may be TRBD2 (6 bases). The CDR3 extends over 13 amino acids. With 8 bases removed from V and 3 bases from J, the gap between germline ends came to 14 bases. The germline gives CDR1 MNHNY, CDR2 SVGAGI (reference sequence). The CDR3 DNA reads TGTGCCAGCGGGGAGGTTAAGATCTACGAGCAGTACTTC. This encodes CASGEVKIYEQYF.

The CDR3 DNA reads TGTGCCAGCAGCTTGGGTTTGGACGTCACCGGGGAGCTGTTTTTT. Translation: CASSLGLDVTGELFF. The rearrangement uses TRBV5-6 and TRBJ2-2; unclear D gene. Germline V gene data show CDR1 as SGHDT and CDR2 as YYEEEE. The CDR3 is 15 residues long. The germline V and J ends were trimmed by 0 bases and 4 bases, with 10 bases remaining between them.

In DNA form, the CDR3 reads TGTGCCAGCAAGGTGGGGACGAACACCGGGGAGCTGTTTTTT. Its translation: CASKVGTNTGELFF. The chain has TRBV2 and TRBJ2-2, with no clear D. This CDR3 region has 14 residues. V was pared by 7 bases and J by 0 bases, with 9 bases between. CDR1 and CDR2 (germline): SNHLY, FYNNEI.

The gene calls are TRBV7-8 and TRBJ2-7; perhaps TRBD2 as D (5 bases). Germline lookup yields CDR1 SGHVS and CDR2 FQNEAQ. CDR3 length equals 14 residues. The V end lost 5 bases, the J end lost 0 bases, and 11 bases lay between the germline ends. CDR3 loop: CASSRGAVSYEQYF. The CDR3 region has the DNA TGTGCCAGCAGCCGGGGAGCGGTCTCCTACGAGCAGTACTTC.

At least ten counts were recorded for this clonotype. The chain links TRBV7-2 to TRBJ1-2; D is uncertain. With 4 bases removed from V and 8 bases from J, the gap between germline ends came to 17 bases. The CDR3 is 14 residues long. Germline CDR1 reads SGHTA; CDR2 reads FQGNSA. CDR3 protein: CASSSGSRERGYTF. CDR3 nucleotides: TGTGCCAGCAGCTCCGGAAGCCGGGAGCGGGGCTACACCTTC.

This clonotype was observed many times. The chain joins TRBV28 to TRBJ2-7; D is unresolved. V lost 8 bases, J lost 3 bases, and 20 bases lay in between. The CDR3 runs 15 residues. Germline V lookup: CDR1 MDHEN, CDR2 SYDVKM. CDR3 DNA: TGTGCCAGCGCTTCGGTTAGTGTCCCCCGCTACGAGCAGTACTTC. This sequence encodes CASASVSVPRYEQYF. Full variable domain (outside the CDR3, taken from reference TRBV28 and TRBJ2-7): DVKVTQSSRYLVKRTGEKVFLECVQDMDHENMFWYRQDPGLGLRLIYFSYDVKMKEKGDIPEGYSVSREKKERFSLILESASTNQTSMYLCASASVSVPRYEQYFGPGTRLTVT.

This clonotype was counted a few times. This chain links TRBV7-2 with TRBJ2-2; 15 bases agree with TRBD2. This CDR3 is built from 19 residues. J was trimmed by 4 bases and V by 0 bases; bases with no gene match: 6. Germline CDR1 and CDR2: SGHTA and FQGNSA. The CDR3 sequence: CASSLAKGLAGGGTGELFF. CDR3 bases: TGTGCCAGCAGCTTAGCGAAGGGACTAGCGGGAGGAGGCACCGGGGAGCTGTTTTTT.

The chain joins TRBV28 to TRBJ2-5, with D perhaps matching TRBD1 (5 bases). Trimming pared 3 bases from V and 5 bases from J, leaving 16 bases between. This CDR3 region has 15 residues. CDR1 and CDR2 from the germline V gene are MDHEN and SYDVKM. CDR3 in DNA: TGTGCCAGCAGTTTTGTTCAGGCAGGGCCGGAGACCCAGTACTTC. This translates into CASSFVQAGPETQYF. The variable domain in full, with the rest retrieved from reference TRBV28 and TRBJ2-5, is DVKVTQSSRYLVKRTGEKVFLECVQDMDHENMFWYRQDPGLGLRLIYFSYDVKMKEKGDIPEGYSVSREKKERFSLILESASTNQTSMYLCASSFVQAGPETQYFGPGTRLLVL.

This clonotype was detected ten times or more. The chain carries TRBV6-5 and TRBJ1-2; D might be TRBD1 (6 bases). The V gene lost 7 bases and the J gene lost 3 bases, with 18 bases spanning the gap. The CDR3 covers 15 residues. The germline V gene encodes CDR1 MNHEY and CDR2 SVGAGI. This CDR3 reads CASTEDSRGHYGYTF. CDR3 bases: TGTGCCAGCACCGAGGACAGCCGGGGCCACTATGGCTACACCTTC.

The chain couples TRBV5-4 to TRBJ2-3, with a tentative D call TRBD1 (5 bases). Germline V gene sequence: CDR1 SGHNT, CDR2 YYREEE (reference sequence). Deletions cut 1 base from V and 3 bases from J, with 18 bases between. The length of the CDR3 is 17 residues. The CDR3 spells CASSLNQGSRWTDTQYF. Here the CDR3 DNA reads TGTGCCAGCAGCTTGAATCAGGGTTCTAGATGGACAGATACGCAGTATTTT.

This clonotype has at least ten counts. V is TRBV19 and J is TRBJ1-2; D is ambiguous. The CDR3 totals 13 residues. Germline V CDR1 and CDR2: LNHDA, SQIVND (reference sequence). V shed 4 bases and J shed 1 base, with 7 bases lying between them. The DNA for the CDR3 is TGTGCCAGTAGTAACGACGGTAACTATGGCTACACCTTC. This gives the protein CASSNDGNYGYTF.

This clonotype was recorded at least ten times. The chain is built from TRBV11-1 and TRBJ2-3; D is unresolved. CDR1 SGHAT and CDR2 FQDESV come from the germline V gene (reference sequence). V lost 3 bases to trimming and J lost 1 base, with 8 bases between them. The CDR3 extends over 14 amino acids. The CDR3 sequence: CASSFLHRTDTQYF. The CDR3 DNA reads as TGTGCCAGCAGCTTCCTACACCGCACAGATACGCAGTATTTT.